This is a list of T cell receptor beta chains from one sample in a study of control samples from healthy donors and cancer patients. This table comes from immunoSEQ multiplex PCR, and its TCRdb copy is limited to in-frame clones, with some not included. The data contain under 150,000 clones, roughly 90% of them singletons. Material for sequencing was PBMCs. The source is a man aged 50-59 years with head and neck cancer. The CDR3 runs from the conserved cysteine through the conserved F or W. The D gene is left open where the match is weak. Only part of the rows carry a size: once, few, many, or a class if the clone is expanded.

V	D	size	J	DNA	CDR3
TRBV2	-	few	TRBJ1-5	TGTGCCAGCACGGGAGATAGCAATCAGCCCCAGCATTTT	CASTGDSNQPQHF
TRBV11-2	-	-	TRBJ1-6	TGTGCCAGCAGCTTAGGGCCCCCGAACTATAATTCACCCCTCCACTTT	CASSLGPPNYNSPLHF
TRBV6-1	TRBD1	-	TRBJ1-3	TGTGCCAGCAGTAAAGGACAGGGTATCTCTGGAAACACCATATATTTT	CASSKGQGISGNTIYF
TRBV5-1	TRBD2	-	TRBJ2-6	TGCGCCAGCAGCCCGGGAGGCTCTGGGGCCAACGTCCTGACTTTC	CASSPGGSGANVLTF
TRBV30	TRBD1	-	TRBJ2-7	TGTGCCTGCGGGACAGGGTACGAGCAGTACTTC	CACGTGYEQYF
TRBV27	-	-	TRBJ1-5	TGTGCCAGCAGTTTGTCAGGGTGGAATCAGCCCCAGCATTTT	CASSLSGWNQPQHF
TRBV6-5	TRBD1	few	TRBJ2-7	TGTGCCAGCAGTTACTCGAGACAGGGTGACTACGAGCAGTACTTC	CASSYSRQGDYEQYF
TRBV13	-	-	TRBJ2-7	TGTGCCAGCAGCTTAGAAGGAGGCCCGGCGGACTTC	CASSLEGGPADF
TRBV30	-	-	TRBJ2-3	TGTGCCTGGAGTGTCCGTACAGGGAATACGCAGTATTTT	CAWSVRTGNTQYF
TRBV29-1	-	once	TRBJ1-6	TGCAGCGCCATACGGAGCGGGACCCTCCACTTT	CSAIRSGTLHF
TRBV19	TRBD1	-	TRBJ2-1	TGTGCCAGTAGTATAGATTCCTGGGACAGCCAGGGAAATGAGCAGTTCTTC	CASSIDSWDSQGNEQFF
TRBV5-4	-	-	TRBJ1-1	TGTGCCAGCAGGTTGGATGGGGGTACTGAAGCTTTCTTT	CASRLDGGTEAFF
TRBV2	-	-	TRBJ1-1	TGTGCCAGCAGTGCATTGCCGAACACTGAAGCTTTCTTT	CASSALPNTEAFF
TRBV20-1	-	few	TRBJ2-1	TGCAGTGCTAGAGATCGGAATGAGCAGTTCTTC	CSARDRNEQFF
TRBV3-1/TRBV3-2	-	-	TRBJ1-3	TGTGCCAGCAGCCATAATAGAGGGAACTCTGGAAACACCATATATTTT	CASSHNRGNSGNTIYF
TRBV7-6	TRBD1	-	TRBJ1-2	TGTGCCAGCAGCCCGACAGGGTCTGGCTACACCTTC	CASSPTGSGYTF
TRBV7-2	-	few	TRBJ1-5	TGTGCCAGCACCCCTTGGGGCAATCAGCCCCAGCATTTT	CASTPWGNQPQHF
TRBV15	TRBD1	-	TRBJ2-1	TGTGCCACCAGCAGAGGGGACAGCAAATACAATGAGCAGTTCTTC	CATSRGDSKYNEQFF
TRBV5-4	-	-	TRBJ1-2	TGTGCCAGCGCAGGGAGTGGTGGCTACACCTTC	CASAGSGGYTF
TRBV5-1	TRBD1	-	TRBJ1-1	TGCGCCAGCAGCTCAGGACAGGGGTTCATGAACACTGAAGCTTTCTTT	CASSSGQGFMNTEAFF
TRBV5-1	-	once	TRBJ2-3	TGCGCCAGCAGCTTGGAGGGAAGGGCGCAGTATTTT	CASSLEGRAQYF
TRBV7-2	TRBD2	-	TRBJ2-1	TGTGCCAGCAGAAGGGGCGGGAGAGCGATTTACAATGAGCAGTTCTTC	CASRRGGRAIYNEQFF
TRBV18	-	once	TRBJ1-5	TGTGCCAGCTCACACGAGGGATTTGGCAATCAGCCCCAGCATTTT	CASSHEGFGNQPQHF
TRBV3-1/TRBV3-2	-	-	TRBJ1-5	TGTGCCAGCAGCCAAGATGGAAGTCCGCCCCAGCATTTT	CASSQDGSPPQHF
TRBV19	-	-	TRBJ1-6	TGTGCCATCCCTGGGGGGGAGGGACGAAGGAATTCACCCCTCCACTTT	CAIPGGEGRRNSPLHF
TRBV28	-	-	TRBJ1-5	TGTGCCAGCAGTTTCGGGGGGGGGCCCTTGGGAATCAGGCCCCAGCATTTT	CASSFGGGPLGIRPQHF
TRBV2	TRBD1	-	TRBJ1-2	TGTGCCAGCACCTTCGACAGGGTCGGCTACACCTTC	CASTFDRVGYTF
TRBV4-2	-	few	TRBJ1-5	TGTGCCAGCAGCCAAAATCACAGGGCCGGCAATCAGCCCCAGCATTTT	CASSQNHRAGNQPQHF
TRBV20-1	-	-	TRBJ2-3	TGCAGTGTCCTAGGGTCAGATACGCAGTATTTT	CSVLGSDTQYF
TRBV27	TRBD1	-	TRBJ2-1	TGTGCCAGCAGTTTCAAGGGGGCAACGAGGAATGAGCAGTTCTTC	CASSFKGATRNEQFF
TRBV11-2	-	-	TRBJ2-3	TGTGCCAGCAGCTTAACATCTGGGGGGTTCGGAGCAGATACGCAGTATTTT	CASSLTSGGFGADTQYF
TRBV4-2	-	-	TRBJ1-3	TGTGCCAGCAGCCAGGACCCGGGGAGGTCTGGAAACACCATATATTTT	CASSQDPGRSGNTIYF
TRBV21-1	-	-	TRBJ2-5	TGTGCCAGCAGCGACCGGGACAGCTGCCAAGAGACCCAGTACTTC	CASSDRDSCQETQYF
TRBV23-1	TRBD1	many	TRBJ2-1	TGCGCCAGCAGTCTACCTGGACAGGGAAGGTACAATGAGCAGTTCTTC	CASSLPGQGRYNEQFF
TRBV5-1	TRBD1	-	TRBJ2-5	TGCGCCAGCAGCTTGGTTGAAGTGCGGGACAGGGGATGGACCCAGTACTTC	CASSLVEVRDRGWTQYF
TRBV19	-	-	TRBJ1-1	TGTGCCAGTAGTACCCGGGGTGAAGCTTTCTTT	CASSTRGEAFF
TRBV18	-	-	TRBJ2-7	TGTGCCAGCTCCTCCCCGGGCTCCTACGAGCAGTACTTC	CASSSPGSYEQYF
TRBV3-1/TRBV3-2	-	-	TRBJ1-5	TGTGCCAGCAGCCAAGATGCGGCAGGGCCCCAGCATTTT	CASSQDAAGPQHF
TRBV6-6	-	-	TRBJ1-5	TGTGCCAGCAGTTACTCGTCAGGCAATCAGCCCCAGCATTTT	CASSYSSGNQPQHF
TRBV5-4	-	-	TRBJ1-3	TGTGCCAGCAGCTTGTACAACTCTGGAAACACCATATATTTT	CASSLYNSGNTIYF
TRBV10-2	-	-	TRBJ1-1	TGCGCCACCACCCTAAAGAGCACTGAAGCTTTCTTT	CATTLKSTEAFF
TRBV11-3	TRBD2	-	TRBJ2-1	TGTGCCAGCAGCTGGGGGGGTTACAATGAGCAGTTCTTC	CASSWGGYNEQFF
TRBV11-1	-	-	TRBJ2-7	TGTGCCAGCAGCCCAGGGTACTCCGGGGAGCAGTACTTC	CASSPGYSGEQYF
TRBV7-6	-	-	TRBJ2-1	TGTGCCAGCAGCTTAGTGGGGCGGGCCCCGGGGGATGAGCAGTTCTTC	CASSLVGRAPGDEQFF
TRBV29-1	-	-	TRBJ2-5	TGCAGCGCTTACGGCAGGGGATTTGGGGCGGAGACCCAGTACTTC	CSAYGRGFGAETQYF
TRBV29-1	-	-	TRBJ1-1	TGCAGCGTTGAAAGGGAAAACACTGAAGCTTTCTTT	CSVERENTEAFF
TRBV6-1	TRBD2	-	TRBJ2-1	TGTGCCAGCAGTGGGTGGGGCCAGTTGGCGGGAGGTAGGTACTACAATGAGCAGTTCTTC	CASSGWGQLAGGRYYNEQFF
TRBV7-9	TRBD2	-	TRBJ2-1	TGTGCCAGCAGCATTTCTAGCGGGAATTGGGAAGATGAGCAGTTCTTC	CASSISSGNWEDEQFF
TRBV5-4	TRBD1	-	TRBJ2-3	TGTGCCAGCAGCTTGGGCCGACAGGGTGGCCGAACAGATACGCAGTATTTT	CASSLGRQGGRTDTQYF
TRBV2	-	-	TRBJ1-2	TGTGCCAGCAGTGTGGGACCCTCAACCCCCTATGGCTACACCTTC	CASSVGPSTPYGYTF
TRBV6-6	TRBD1	-	TRBJ1-4	TGTGCCAGCAGTTCCCCGGGACAGGGTTTTCAGAAACTGTTTTTT	CASSSPGQGFQKLFF
TRBV7-3	-	-	TRBJ2-7	TGTGCCAGCAGCTTACCCGGGACGTACGAGCAGTACTTC	CASSLPGTYEQYF
TRBV3-1/TRBV3-2	-	-	TRBJ2-7	TGTGCCAGCAGCCCCGACCGGGTGCGGGAGCAGTACTTC	CASSPDRVREQYF
TRBV5-8	-	-	TRBJ2-6	TGTGCCAGCAGTTCACAGGTCTCTGGGGCCAACGTCCTGACTTTC	CASSSQVSGANVLTF
TRBV11-1	-	-	TRBJ1-6	TGTGCCAGCAGTTCGGGGGATTCACCCCTCCACTTT	CASSSGDSPLHF
TRBV27	-	-	TRBJ1-2	TGTGCCAGCAGTTCCGACTTATTCAACCATCCGGGCTACACCTTC	CASSSDLFNHPGYTF
TRBV19	-	-	TRBJ1-1	TGTGCCAGTAGTCTCCTCAGGGGTAAGAACACTGAAGCTTTCTTT	CASSLLRGKNTEAFF
TRBV12-3/TRBV12-4	-	-	TRBJ1-5	TGTGCCAGCACAAATAGCAATCAGCCCCAGCATTTT	CASTNSNQPQHF
TRBV4-2	-	medium-sized	TRBJ2-1	TGTGCCAGCAGCCCCAGAGGATCCAGCGGTAACTCCTACAATGAGCAGTTCTTC	CASSPRGSSGNSYNEQFF
TRBV6-5	-	-	TRBJ2-1	TGTGCCAGCAGTTACAAGGGCTACAATGAGCAGTTCTTC	CASSYKGYNEQFF